This passage covers 28 T cell receptor beta chains from one sample sequenced in a study of shared clonotypes between healthy human individuals (dated by TCRdb to 2020 to 2022). The protocol used for the library was the immunoSEQ multiplex PCR assay. Drawn from immuneACCESS, this table holds only the in-frame rearrangements with V and J called that TCRdb kept. Clones are partly lost; checked studies trace under half to an unresolved V gene and leave the rest unexplained. Present in this sample are about 1,500,000 clones, more than 95% of which were seen just once. The ten largest make up about 1.2% of the sample. Sequencing used naive CD4+ T cells sorted from blood. Read against the paper, the sample's cell subset or site label means: CD45RA+ positively selected. The receptor source for this set is a young man in good health.

Note on this clone: The germline gene is not matched at one end of the junction; a read error may be the cause. The genes are TRBV29-1 and TRBJ1-1, with no clear D. CDR3 length: 11 residues. Germline V CDR1 and CDR2: SQVTM, ANQGSEA. The CDR3 here is CSGTSGTKLEF. Written as DNA, the CDR3 is TGCAGCGGTACGTCTGGCACGAAGCTCGAATTT. Supplemented by reference TRBV29-1 and TRBJ1-1, the full variable domain reads SAVISQKPSRDICQRGTSLTIQCQVDSQVTMMFWYRQQPGQSLTLIATANQGSEATYESGFVIDKFPISRPNLTFSTLTVSNMSPEDSSIYLCSGTSGTKLEFGQGTRLTVV.

The CDR3 DNA reads TGTGCCAGCAGCCACATAGCGGGAGGCTATCAAGATACGCAGTATTTT. Translating gives CASSHIAGGYQDTQYF. The gene calls are TRBV14 and TRBJ2-3, with 10 bases fitting TRBD2. The CDR3 is 16 amino acids. Per germline, CDR1 SGHDN and CDR2 FVKESK. V lost 3 bases, J lost 5 bases, and 8 bases stayed unmatched.

The chain employs TRBV28 and TRBJ2-1; perhaps D is TRBD1 or TRBD2 (5 bases each). Germline CDR1 and CDR2: MDHEN and SYDVKM. The CDR3 covers 15 residues. Trimming pared 6 bases from V and 7 bases from J, leaving 19 bases between. CDR3 DNA: TGTGCCAGCAGCCCTAATTGGGGCGGGCCGAATGAGCAGTTCTTC. This sequence encodes CASSPNWGGPNEQFF.

The CDR3 loop is CASSKGLAGGVDIQYF. In DNA, the CDR3 is TGCGCCAGCAGCAAGGGACTAGCGGGAGGGGTAGACATTCAGTACTTC. The V and J genes are TRBV5-1 and TRBJ2-4; 16 positions agree with TRBD2. The germline gives CDR1 SGHRS, CDR2 YFSETQ. V lost 4 bases to trimming and J lost 8 bases; unmatched junction nucleotides: 6. The CDR3 sequence is 16 residues long.

This chain joins TRBV2 and TRBJ2-6; no firm D call. V lost 0 bases and J 4 bases, leaving 7 bases between the germline ends. Germline CDR1 is SNHLY and CDR2 is FYNNEI. CDR3 size: 15 residues. The CDR3 region is CASSEAGYGANVLTF. The CDR3 DNA is TGTGCCAGCAGTGAAGCTGGGTACGGGGCCAACGTCCTGACTTTC.

This chain links TRBV19 with TRBJ1-2, with 8 bases identical to TRBD1. With V trimmed by 7 bases and J by 0 bases, 13 bases remained unmatched. The CDR3 sequence is 17 residues long. The germline V gene has CDR1 LNHDA and CDR2 SQIVND (reference sequence). CDR3 nucleotide sequence: TGTGCCAGTACGACAACGGGACAGGTCCGTGCTAACTATGGCTACACCTTC. It encodes CASTTTGQVRANYGYTF.

Turning to this clone: Other nucleotide sequences in the sample specify the same CDR3. The CDR3 sequence: CASTGETQYF. In DNA form, the CDR3 reads TGTGCCAGCACTGGGGAGACCCAGTACTTC. J is TRBJ2-5 and V is TRBV2, with no clear D. Germline V gene lookup returns CDR1 SNHLY and CDR2 FYNNEI. This CDR3 has 10 residues. The V end was cut by 7 bases, the J end by 5 bases, with 5 bases between.

This CDR3 reads CASSEPARYEQYF. The CDR3 nucleotides are TGTGCCAGCAGTGAACCGGCGAGATACGAGCAGTACTTC. The chain couples TRBV6-1 to TRBJ2-7; D unclear. Germline CDR1 is MNHNS and CDR2 is SASEGT. The CDR3 runs to 13 residues. The V end lost 2 bases, the J end lost 4 bases, and 9 bases lay between the germline ends.

The chain has TRBV10-3 and TRBJ2-1, with TRBD2 identical over 8 bases. CDR3 length: 19 amino acids. Germline CDR1 ENHRY, CDR2 SYGVKD. After removal of 4 bases from V and 2 bases from J, the junction contained 16 bases not matched to a gene. The CDR3 coding sequence is TGTGCCATCAGTGGCCTGAGAGTGGCGGGAGGACCAACCTACAATGAGCAGTTCTTC. Its protein product is CAISGLRVAGGPTYNEQFF.

The chain links TRBV5-4 to TRBJ1-2; weak D call: TRBD1 (6 bases). Germline CDR1 and CDR2: SGHNT and YYREEE (reference sequence). CDR3 length: 15 amino acids. Trimming shortened V by 5 bases and J by 4 bases, and 18 bases separated the two germline ends. The CDR3 loop is CASSVNGQSPYGYTF. The CDR3 coding sequence is TGTGCCAGCAGTGTAAATGGACAGTCTCCCTATGGCTACACCTTC.

The V and J genes are TRBV28 and TRBJ1-3; D is perhaps TRBD1 (5 bases). The V gene's germline CDR1 is MDHEN and CDR2 SYDVKM. The CDR3 is 16 amino acids. Deletions cut 5 bases from V and 2 bases from J, with 16 bases between. CDR3 in amino acids: CASSPARGLTGNTIYF. DNA of the CDR3: TGTGCCAGCAGTCCCGCGAGGGGCTTGACTGGAAACACCATATATTTT.

This clone was detected only once. This sequence joins TRBV27 and TRBJ2-7; the D is unclear. This CDR3 comprises 14 residues. Germline assignment: CDR1 MNHEY and CDR2 SMNVEV (reference sequence). The V and J ends lost 4 bases and 9 bases respectively, with 19 bases between them. The CDR3 nucleotides are TGTGCCAGCAGTTCCGCCCGTACTCCCGGCGGGCAGTACTTC. Amino acid sequence: CASSSARTPGGQYF.

V usage is TRBV19 and J usage is TRBJ2-1; D may be TRBD2 (5 bases). Germline loops: CDR1 LNHDA, CDR2 SQIVND (reference sequence). The CDR3 loop spans 14 amino acids. The V and J ends lost 4 bases and 10 bases respectively, with 17 bases between them. The CDR3 here is CASSNRITRGEQFF. CDR3 coding DNA: TGTGCCAGTAGTAACCGGATCACCCGAGGGGAGCAGTTCTTC.

The J gene is TRBJ2-3, the V gene TRBV19; tentatively, D is TRBD2 (6 bases). In germline, CDR1 is LNHDA, CDR2 SQIVND (reference sequence). V was pared by 3 bases and J by 5 bases, with 15 bases between. The CDR3 spans 15 residues. The CDR3 loop is CASSISSAQGDTQYF. In DNA, the CDR3 is TGTGCCAGTAGTATCTCTAGCGCCCAGGGAGATACGCAGTATTTT.

The chain is built from TRBV7-8 and TRBJ2-5; 10 bases fit TRBD2. The CDR3 totals 17 residues. Unmatched junction bases numbered 5, after V lost 1 base and J lost 0 bases. Germline V gives CDR1 SGHVS, CDR2 FQNEAQ. This CDR3 is CASSLDGLAANQETQYF. CDR3 nucleotide sequence: TGTGCCAGCAGCTTAGACGGACTAGCGGCCAACCAAGAGACCCAGTACTTC.

The chain has TRBV5-1 and TRBJ2-1; 9 nucleotides match TRBD2. The CDR3 totals 15 residues. Germline V gives CDR1 SGHRS, CDR2 YFSETQ. V lost 4 bases and J lost 9; bases outside the gene matches: 11. The CDR3 here is CASSPVGREGAEQFF. As DNA, the CDR3 is TGCGCCAGCAGCCCGGTAGGGCGGGAGGGTGCTGAGCAGTTCTTC.

This rearrangement joins TRBV2 to TRBJ2-6, with TRBD1 identical over 7 bases. CDR3 length: 19 residues. The junction had 14 bases not matched to a gene; V was cut back by 6 bases and J by 0 bases. Germline V gene sequence: CDR1 SNHLY, CDR2 FYNNEI. CDR3 in amino acids: CASSMYRDRESSGANVLTF. For the CDR3, the DNA is TGTGCCAGCAGCATGTACCGGGACAGAGAGAGCTCTGGGGCCAACGTCCTGACTTTC.

The chain couples TRBV7-9 to TRBJ2-2; no reliable D call. Germline V gene lookup returns CDR1 SEHNR and CDR2 FQNEAQ (reference sequence). The length of the CDR3 is 19 residues. The V and J ends lost 4 bases and 3 bases respectively, with 24 bases between them. The CDR3 reads CASSSILGSNPTHTGELFF. CDR3 DNA: TGTGCCAGCAGCTCCATTCTCGGTAGTAACCCTACACACACCGGGGAGCTGTTTTTT.

This rearrangement joins TRBV4-1 to TRBJ2-5; D gene ambiguous. The CDR3 totals 13 residues. Germline V gene data show CDR1 as MGHRA and CDR2 as YSYEKL. V lost 0 bases and J 7 bases, leaving 9 bases between the germline ends. In DNA form, the CDR3 reads TGCGCCAGCAGCCAAGATGCCCTTAGGACCCAGTACTTC. Its translation: CASSQDALRTQYF.

The rearrangement joins TRBV5-5 to TRBJ1-4; D remains ambiguous. The CDR3 spans 16 residues. Germline CDR1 and CDR2: SGHKS and YYEKEE (reference sequence). The V and J ends lost 4 bases and 7 bases respectively, with 20 bases between them. The CDR3 DNA is TGTGCCAGCAGCATGGCTCTGGAAGATGGTGGTGAAAAACTGTTTTTT. Amino acids: CASSMALEDGGEKLFF. The full variable domain, with the rest looked up from reference TRBV5-5 and TRBJ1-4, is DAGVTQSPTHLIKTRGQQVTLRCSPISGHKSVSWYQQVLGQGPQFIFQYYEKEERGRGNFPDRFSARQFPNYSSELNVNALLLGDSALYLCASSMALEDGGEKLFFGSGTQLSVL.

The rearrangement uses TRBV27 and TRBJ2-1, with D hard to call. The V gene lost 3 bases and the J gene lost 4 bases, with 16 bases spanning the gap. Germline CDR1 MNHEY, CDR2 SMNVEV (reference sequence). CDR3 size: 16 residues. The CDR3 nucleotides are TGTGCCAGCAGTTTCCGGCTCGTGGCCAAATACAATGAGCAGTTCTTC. It codes for CASSFRLVAKYNEQFF.

The genes are TRBV9 and TRBJ2-7, with D perhaps TRBD2 (5 bases). V was pared by 0 bases and J by 3 bases, with 13 bases between. Germline values: CDR1 SGDLS, CDR2 YYNGEE. There are 15 residues in the CDR3. CDR3 in DNA: TGTGCCAGCAGCGTAGGGCTAGCCCCCAACTACGAGCAGTACTTC. This gives the protein CASSVGLAPNYEQYF.

The gene calls are TRBV6-1 and TRBJ1-5; tentative D call: TRBD1 (6 bases). Per germline, CDR1 MNHNS and CDR2 SASEGT. V was shortened by 6 bases and J by 6 bases, with 12 bases between the two germline ends. The CDR3 sequence is 13 residues long. The CDR3 sequence is CASRRGLGQPQHF. The CDR3 nucleotides are TGTGCCAGCAGGAGGGGGTTGGGTCAGCCCCAGCATTTT.

The chain links TRBV5-1 to TRBJ2-1; TRBD2 matches 7 bases. Germline V CDR1 and CDR2: SGHRS, YFSETQ. The junction had 8 bases not matched to a gene; V was cut back by 3 bases and J by 8 bases. This CDR3 spans 14 amino acids. CDR3 amino acids: CASSSPSAGDEQFF. In DNA, the CDR3 is TGCGCCAGCAGCTCCCCTAGCGCGGGGGATGAGCAGTTCTTC.

This clone occurred once. This chain links TRBV11-2 with TRBJ1-4; 7 bases align to TRBD1. Unmatched junction bases numbered 10, after V lost 1 base and J lost 8 bases. CDR3 length equals 16 residues. Germline CDR1 is SGHAT and CDR2 is FQNNGV. The CDR3 coding sequence is TGTGCCAGCAGCTTAGGACTACAGGGGAAAAACGAAAAACTGTTTTTT. It yields the protein CASSLGLQGKNEKLFF.

This rearrangement joins TRBV4-3 to TRBJ2-1, with unresolved D. Germline V gives CDR1 LGHNA, CDR2 YSLEER. The CDR3 runs 16 residues. Trimming removed 2 bases from V and 0 bases from J, with 11 bases in between. In DNA, the CDR3 is TGCGCCAGCAGCCAAAGAGCGCGAAGCTCCTACAATGAGCAGTTCTTC. Its protein is CASSQRARSSYNEQFF.

The chain employs TRBV28 and TRBJ2-3; 9 bases agree with TRBD2. The V and J ends lost 1 base and 6 bases, in that order; junction bases with no gene match: 2. This CDR3 is 14 amino acids long. Germline V gene data show CDR1 as MDHEN and CDR2 as SYDVKM. As DNA, the CDR3 is TGTGCCAGCAGTTTATTTGCGGGAGGGGATACGCAGTATTTT. Translation gives CASSLFAGGDTQYF.

A single count supports this clone. This rearrangement joins TRBV5-4 to TRBJ2-2, with D possibly being TRBD2 (6 bases). The length of the CDR3 is 15 residues. V dropped 1 base and J dropped 6 bases, with 13 bases sitting between them. CDR1 is SGHNT and CDR2 is YYREEE in the germline V gene (reference sequence). The CDR3 here is CASSLFSGHPGELFF. The CDR3 region has the DNA TGTGCCAGCAGCTTGTTCAGCGGGCATCCCGGGGAGCTGTTTTTT.